The next 25 T cell receptor beta chains were all read from a single sample in a study of vaccination and CD4 T cells after COVID-19. What these receptors recognize is not known. Treatment of the sample: roughly 10-day PBMC culture with coronavirus spike peptide pools or control peptides (ViraFEST assay). Sequenced with the Oncomine TCR Beta short-read assay was DNA taken from cultured CD4+ T cells. TCRdb re-analysed the PCR reads in MiXCR, keeping a single row per CDR3 protein. The data hold 12,000 or so distinct CDR3 sequences, with 45% to 65% observed a single time. Sequenced input: CD4+ T cells from blood, cultured in vitro. Receptors originate from a human donor who had recovered from COVID-19.

The chain has TRBV11-3 and TRBJ1-5; D gene ambiguous. Trimming left V 2 bases short and J 9 bases short, with 11 bases between. There are 13 residues in the CDR3. Germline CDR1 is SGHNT and CDR2 is YENEEA. CDR3 protein: CASSLKGSGPQHF. The CDR3 DNA follows: TGTGCCAGCAGCTTAAAAGGGTCCGGGCCCCAGCATTTT.

The CDR3 region is CASSETRGAGELFF. CDR3 bases: TGTGCCAGCAGCGAAACCAGGGGAGCGGGGGAGCTGTTTTTT. The chain carries TRBV7-2 and TRBJ2-2; TRBD1 might be the D (6 bases). This CDR3 contains 14 residues. Germline-derived CDR1 and CDR2 are SGHTA and FQGNSA. V was pared by 5 bases and J by 8 bases, with 15 bases between.

The chain links TRBV21-1 to TRBJ2-7; the D call of TRBD1 is as the table states it, not checked on the DNA. TRBV21-1 is given as a pseudogene. CDR3 length equals 14 residues. The CDR3 protein is CASSFRDRSYEQYF. DNA for the CDR3: TGTGCCAGCAGCTTCCGGGACAGGTCCTACGAGCAGTACTTC.

This clonotype was observed a few times. CDR3 protein: CASSIVKGGPQHF. Here the CDR3 DNA reads TGTGCCAGTAGTATAGTTAAGGGAGGGCCCCAGCATTTT. The chain uses TRBV19 and TRBJ1-5; no clear D. The V end was cut by 1 base, the J end by 9 bases, with 10 bases between. The CDR3 length is 13 residues. From germline, CDR1 is LNHDA and CDR2 SQIVND (reference sequence).

The chain joins TRBV5-1 to TRBJ2-2, with 7 bases identical to TRBD1. J lost 7 bases, V lost 3 bases, and 9 bases had no gene match. CDR3 size: 15 residues. CDR1 SGHRS and CDR2 YFSETQ come from the germline V gene. The CDR3, as DNA: TGCGCCAGCAGCTGGAAGGGGGCGCAGGGCGGGGAGCTGTTTTTT. Its protein product is CASSWKGAQGGELFF.

This rearrangement joins TRBV20-1 to TRBJ1-2; 7 positions match TRBD1. Trimming at V came to 6 bases and at J to 7 bases, leaving 8 bases not matched to a gene. The CDR3 has 12 amino acids. Germline V CDR1 and CDR2: DFQATT, SNEGSKA (reference sequence). The CDR3 spells CSAYTGASGYTF. CDR3 sequence (DNA): TGCAGTGCCTACACAGGGGCGAGTGGCTACACCTTC.

This clonotype was detected a few times. The chain combines TRBV19 with TRBJ2-7, with TRBD1 as a possible D gene (6 bases). Trimming pared 3 bases from V and 2 bases from J, leaving 14 bases between. The CDR3 runs 15 residues. Germline V gene lookup returns CDR1 LNHDA and CDR2 SQIVND (reference sequence). DNA for the CDR3: TGTGCCAGTAGTATCCGACAGGATAAGACCTACGAGCAGTACTTC. Protein: CASSIRQDKTYEQYF.

In this sample, this clonotype turned up a few times. The chain couples TRBV19 to TRBJ1-2; maybe TRBD1 (6 bases). There are 14 residues in the CDR3. Trimming removed 4 bases from V and 3 bases from J, with 12 bases in between. Germline assignment: CDR1 LNHDA and CDR2 SQIVND (reference sequence). The CDR3 DNA is TGTGCCAGTAGTACGTGGGACACTGACTATGGCTACACCTTC. Translating gives CASSTWDTDYGYTF.

This chain uses TRBV6-5 with TRBJ1-5; D ambiguous. V was clipped by 4 bases and J by 2 bases, with 6 bases between them. This CDR3 contains 13 residues. Germline CDR1 MNHEY, CDR2 SVGAGI. CDR3 sequence: CASSSSGNQPQHF. Written as DNA, the CDR3 is TGTGCCAGCAGTTCAAGTGGCAATCAGCCCCAGCATTTT.

The CDR3 sequence is CSAGRGQETQYF. The CDR3 coding sequence is TGCAGTGCAGGCCGCGGCCAAGAGACCCAGTACTTC. V gene TRBV20-1 combines with J gene TRBJ2-5; D call uncertain. The V end was cut by 6 bases, the J end by 1 base, with 9 bases between. Looked up from germline, CDR1 is DFQATT and CDR2 is SNEGSKA (reference sequence). This CDR3 comprises 12 residues.

This sequence joins TRBV7-2 and TRBJ2-1; 9 bases agree with TRBD2. This CDR3 is built from 16 residues. Germline V gives CDR1 SGHTA, CDR2 FQGNSA. The J segment lost 8 bases and the V segment lost 0 bases, leaving 8 bases of the junction unmatched. The CDR3 region is CASSLARREGADEQFF. The CDR3 nucleotides read TGTGCCAGCAGCTTAGCCCGGCGGGAGGGCGCGGATGAGCAGTTCTTC.

This clonotype occurred a few times. V is TRBV20-1 and J is TRBJ1-2; 11 bases are a match to TRBD1. Germline V gene data show CDR1 as DFQATT and CDR2 as SNEGSKA (reference sequence). The V segment lost 2 bases and the J segment 8 bases; nucleotides outside the gene matches: 4. The CDR3 is 13 residues long. The CDR3 DNA is TGCAGTGCTAGACGGGACAGGGGGACGGGCTACACCTTC. This codes for CSARRDRGTGYTF.

V gene TRBV7-9 combines with J gene TRBJ1-1, with TRBD1 as a possible D gene (5 bases). Looked up from germline, CDR1 is SEHNR and CDR2 is FQNEAQ (reference sequence). V was shortened by 2 bases and J by 3 bases, with 7 bases between the two germline ends. The CDR3 is 13 residues long. The CDR3 region is CASSLRGDTEAFF. CDR3 coding DNA: TGTGCCAGCAGCTTACGGGGGGACACTGAAGCTTTCTTT. Drawing the rest from reference TRBV7-9 and TRBJ1-1, the complete variable domain is DTGVSQNPRHKITKRGQNVTFRCDPISEHNRLYWYRQTLGQGPEFLTYFQNEAQLEKSRLLSDRFSAERPKGSFSTLEIQRTEQGDSAMYLCASSLRGDTEAFFGQGTRLTVV.

J is TRBJ1-2 and V is TRBV11-3; D gene ambiguous. CDR3 length: 11 residues. From germline, CDR1 is SGHNT and CDR2 YENEEA. V was shortened by 6 bases and J by 4 bases, with 6 bases between the two germline ends. The CDR3 sequence: CASSAGYGYTF. The CDR3 DNA reads as TGTGCCAGCAGTGCAGGCTATGGCTACACCTTC.

The genes are TRBV6-1 and TRBJ1-1, with TRBD1 identical over 7 bases. CDR3 length: 14 amino acids. V was pared by 7 bases and J by 4 bases, with 9 bases of the junction left unmatched. The germline gives CDR1 MNHNS, CDR2 SASEGT. CDR3: CASTKGGAGTEAFF. Here the CDR3 DNA reads TGTGCCAGCACCAAAGGGGGCGCAGGCACTGAAGCTTTCTTT.

This sequence joins TRBV7-8 and TRBJ2-7; D is possibly TRBD2 (6 bases). Germline loops: CDR1 SGHVS, CDR2 FQNEAQ. With 3 bases removed from V and 6 bases from J, the gap between germline ends came to 12 bases. This CDR3 has 13 residues. CDR3 DNA: TGTGCCAGCAGCTTTGGACGGGGGAGCGAGCAGTACTTC. This translates into CASSFGRGSEQYF. Full variable domain (outside the CDR3, taken from reference TRBV7-8 and TRBJ2-7): GAGVSQSPRYKVAKRGQDVALRCDPISGHVSLFWYQQALGQGPEFLTYFQNEAQLDKSGLPSDRFFAERPEGSVSTLKIQRTQQEDSAVYLCASSFGRGSEQYFGPGTRLTVT.

This clonotype was counted a few times. The V call is TRBV20-1, the J call TRBJ1-5; a possible D gene is TRBD1 (6 bases). The CDR3 has 13 amino acids. Germline CDR1 reads DFQATT; CDR2 reads SNEGSKA (reference sequence). With 3 bases removed from V and 6 bases from J, the gap between germline ends came to 12 bases. CDR3 protein: CSASGGQGQPQHF. Here the CDR3 DNA reads TGCAGTGCTAGCGGGGGGCAGGGTCAGCCCCAGCATTTT.

The chain combines TRBV20-1 with TRBJ1-2; D is undetermined. This CDR3 has 12 residues. Germline CDR1 and CDR2: DFQATT and SNEGSKA (reference sequence). The V end lost 2 bases, the J end lost 2 bases, and 6 bases lay between the germline ends. The CDR3 sequence is CSARTQNYGYTF. The DNA for the CDR3 is TGCAGTGCTAGAACGCAGAACTATGGCTACACCTTC.

Note on this clonotype: At one end, the junction sequence differs from germline, possibly due to a read error. V gene TRBV24-1 combines with J gene TRBJ2-3; TRBD2 is a possible D gene (6 bases). The CDR3 runs 16 residues. Germline CDR1 is KGHDR and CDR2 is SFDVKD. CDR3 residues: CATSGLPGTSTDTQYF. The CDR3 DNA is TGTGCCACCAGTGGTTTGCCAGGGACTAGCACAGATACGCAGTATTTT.

The chain is built from TRBV28 and TRBJ1-2, with TRBD1 as a possible D gene (6 bases). This CDR3 comprises 13 residues. CDR1 is MDHEN, CDR2 SYDVKM, per germline. The ends were cut back, 5 bases at V and 5 bases at J, with 12 bases in the middle. The CDR3: CASSQGMEYGYTF. The CDR3 DNA is TGTGCCAGCAGTCAGGGGATGGAATATGGCTACACCTTC.

The genes are TRBV12-3 or TRBV12-4 and TRBJ1-1; 8 bases are shared with TRBD1. CDR3 length: 13 residues. V gave up 3 bases and J gave up 5 bases; unmatched junction bases: 2. CDR3 sequence: CASSLQGATEAFF. For the CDR3, the DNA is TGTGCCAGCAGTTTGCAGGGGGCGACTGAAGCTTTCTTT.

This clonotype has only a few counts. V usage is TRBV7-6 and J usage is TRBJ1-1, with a possible D match to TRBD1 (5 bases). CDR3 length: 15 residues. Germline CDR1 SGHVS, CDR2 FNYEAQ. The V gene lost 5 bases and the J gene lost 5 bases, with 18 bases spanning the gap. The chain's CDR3 is CASSQRTSQRTEAFF. The CDR3, as DNA: TGTGCCAGCAGCCAGAGGACATCCCAGAGGACTGAAGCTTTCTTT.

This clonotype was recorded once. The DNA of the CDR3 is TGTGCCAGCAGTGGTGGACAGGGGTCCTACAATGAGCAGTTCTTC. Protein: CASSGGQGSYNEQFF. The chain recombines TRBV2 with TRBJ2-1; TRBD1 matches 9 bases. J was trimmed by 1 base and V by 4 bases; bases with no gene match: 2. In germline, CDR1 is SNHLY, CDR2 FYNNEI. CDR3 length: 15 residues. Based on the CDR3 plus reference TRBV2 and TRBJ2-1, the full variable domain is EPEVTQTPSHQVTQMGQEVILRCVPISNHLYFYWYRQILGQKVEFLVSFYNNEISEKSEIFDDQFSVERPDGSNFTLKIRSTKLEDSAMYFCASSGGQGSYNEQFFGPGTRLTVL.

This clonotype was seen a few times. This chain uses TRBV6-1 with TRBJ1-1, with D perhaps matching TRBD1 (5 bases). CDR3 length equals 14 residues. Trimming left V 6 bases short and J 6 bases short, with 17 bases between. CDR1 is MNHNS and CDR2 is SASEGT in the germline V gene. The CDR3 reads CASRINRGVAEAFF. In DNA form, the CDR3 reads TGTGCCAGCAGAATAAACCGAGGGGTAGCTGAAGCTTTCTTT.

J is TRBJ2-1 and V is TRBV25-1; 7 positions match TRBD2. Trimming cost V 0 bases and J 8 bases; bases outside gene matches: 4. This CDR3 is 14 amino acids long. From germline, CDR1 is MGHDK and CDR2 SYGVNS. The DNA for the CDR3 is TGTGCCAGCAGTGAATATCCCCTAGCGGATGAGCAGTTCTTC. Amino acids: CASSEYPLADEQFF. The entire variable domain, with the rest obtained from reference TRBV25-1 and TRBJ2-1, is as follows: EADIYQTPRYLVIGTGKKITLECSQTMGHDKMYWYQQDPGMELHLIHYSYGVNSTEKGDLSSESTVSRIRTEHFPLTLESARPSHTSQYLCASSEYPLADEQFFGPGTRLTVL.